The 24 T cell receptor beta chains presented below share a single source sample, sequenced in a study of multiple sclerosis patients with progressive multifocal leukoencephalopathy. Time point: around 12 months of natalizumab therapy. Sequencing was performed with immunoSEQ multiplex PCR; in TCRdb, only in-frame clones are kept and a portion is missing. The table has 30,000 or so clones, 85% to 90% seen once. The input for sequencing was PBMCs, taken from a patient treated with natalizumab. The receptors were sampled from a human donor with multiple sclerosis.

Of note for this clone: Other DNA sequences from this sample encode an identical CDR3 as well. V is TRBV6-5 and J is TRBJ1-1, with TRBD1 identical over 10 bases. The CDR3 is 14 amino acids. V was clipped by 6 bases and J by 8 bases; unmatched bases: 9. Germline V CDR1 and CDR2: MNHEY, SVGAGI. This CDR3 reads CASRFGQGVGEAFF. The CDR3 nucleotides are TGTGCCAGCAGGTTCGGACAGGGGGTTGGGGAAGCTTTCTTT.

This clone was found once. The rearrangement joins TRBV27 to TRBJ1-5; a weak D match, TRBD1 (5 bases). Germline assignment: CDR1 MNHEY and CDR2 SMNVEV (reference sequence). The CDR3 loop spans 15 amino acids. The germline V and J ends were trimmed by 3 bases and 2 bases, with 11 bases remaining between them. As DNA, the CDR3 is TGTGCCAGCAGTTTCTCAGGGCCTCGCAATCAGCCCCAGCATTTT. Translated: CASSFSGPRNQPQHF.

The rearrangement links TRBV7-9 to TRBJ2-2; 12 bases are shared with TRBD1. Germline lookup yields CDR1 SEHNR and CDR2 FQNEAQ (reference sequence). The CDR3 covers 16 residues. The junction had 7 bases not matched to a gene; V was cut back by 5 bases and J by 6 bases. The CDR3 reads CASSNKGQGASGELFF. DNA for the CDR3: TGTGCCAGCAGCAATAAGGGACAGGGGGCGTCCGGGGAGCTGTTTTTT.

The chain combines TRBV10-1 with TRBJ2-3; no clear D. The germline gives CDR1 WNHNN, CDR2 SYGVQD (reference sequence). The CDR3 extends over 16 amino acids. V shed 0 bases and J shed 1 base, with 11 bases lying between them. CDR3 region: CASSESPFSGTDTQYF. The CDR3 DNA reads as TGCGCCAGCAGTGAGTCCCCATTCAGCGGCACAGATACGCAGTATTTT.

On this clone: Different DNA sequences within this sample yield the same CDR3. The V gene is TRBV5-6, the J gene TRBJ1-3; TRBD1 might be the D (5 bases). Germline assignment: CDR1 SGHDT and CDR2 YYEEEE. The CDR3 extends over 16 amino acids. V was cut by 0 bases and J by 1 base, with 11 bases left in between. CDR3 sequence reads: CASSLGVGGSGNTIYF. Written as DNA, the CDR3 is TGTGCCAGCAGCTTGGGGGTCGGGGGTTCTGGAAACACCATATATTTT.

The gene calls are TRBV5-6 and TRBJ2-3; D is unresolved. The CDR3 is made up of 15 amino acids. CDR1 SGHDT and CDR2 YYEEEE come from the germline V gene. Trimming left V 0 bases short and J 2 bases short, with 10 bases between. The DNA of the CDR3 is TGTGCCAGCAGCTTGGTCCGGGCTCTCACAGATACGCAGTATTTT. This sequence encodes CASSLVRALTDTQYF.

The V and J genes are TRBV13 and TRBJ2-7, with D hard to call. V lost 2 bases to trimming and J lost 3 bases, with 17 bases between them. The CDR3 has 16 residues. Germline loops: CDR1 PRHDT, CDR2 FYEKMQ (reference sequence). The CDR3 DNA reads TGTGCCAGCAGCTTATCATCCACTGGCGGTAACTACGAGCAGTACTTC. Translating gives CASSLSSTGGNYEQYF.

The J gene is TRBJ2-4, the V gene TRBV14; 7 bases line up with TRBD1. With 4 bases clipped from V and 4 bases from J, the junction kept 7 bases outside the gene matches. CDR1 and CDR2 from the germline V gene are SGHDN and FVKESK. The CDR3 is made up of 15 amino acids. The CDR3 DNA follows: TGTGCCAGCAGCCTTTACGGGACAGCGAAAAACATTCAGTACTTC. Translating it yields CASSLYGTAKNIQYF.

The V call is TRBV7-8, the J call TRBJ1-2; D gene ambiguous. The CDR3 runs 14 residues. Germline V gives CDR1 SGHVS, CDR2 FQNEAQ. Trimming took off 1 base at V and 5 bases at J, with 11 bases between the two ends. The CDR3 sequence: CASSLEVASYGYTF. CDR3 coding DNA: TGTGCCAGCAGCTTAGAGGTTGCGTCATATGGCTACACCTTC.

This clone was seen once. This chain uses TRBV5-4 with TRBJ2-2; D perhaps matches TRBD1 (5 bases). Germline loops: CDR1 SGHNT, CDR2 YYREEE (reference sequence). V was shortened by 5 bases and J by 1 base, with 15 bases between the two germline ends. This CDR3 contains 16 residues. The CDR3 region is CASRPKGALNTGELFF. The DNA for the CDR3 is TGTGCCAGCAGGCCTAAAGGGGCACTGAACACCGGGGAGCTGTTTTTT.

The genes are TRBV6-8 and TRBJ1-5; D is perhaps TRBD1 (5 bases). Germline values: CDR1 MNHGY, CDR2 SAAAGT. V was shortened by 4 bases and J by 0 bases, with 13 bases between the two germline ends. The CDR3 loop spans 16 amino acids. CDR3 sequence reads: CASSSTRTLSNQPQHF. The CDR3 DNA reads as TGTGCCAGCAGTTCCACTAGGACACTTAGCAATCAGCCCCAGCATTTT.

The chain uses TRBV5-1 and TRBJ1-1; possibly TRBD1 for D (5 bases). Trimming removed 4 bases at V and 2 bases at J, with 12 bases between. From germline, CDR1 is SGHRS and CDR2 YFSETQ. The CDR3 is made up of 14 amino acids. Here the CDR3 DNA reads TGCGCCAGCAGCGTTTCGGGGGGAAACACTGAAGCTTTCTTT. Residues: CASSVSGGNTEAFF. Looking up the rest from reference TRBV5-1 and TRBJ1-1 gives the full variable domain: KAGVTQTPRYLIKTRGQQVTLSCSPISGHRSVSWYQQTPGQGLQFLFEYFSETQRNKGNFPGRFSGRQFSNSRSEMNVSTLELGDSALYLCASSVSGGNTEAFFGQGTRLTVV.

This chain joins TRBV5-4 and TRBJ2-7; 7 bases line up with TRBD2. Germline assignment: CDR1 SGHNT and CDR2 YYREEE (reference sequence). The CDR3 has 15 amino acids. V shed 4 bases and J 2 bases; nucleotides not matched to a gene: 9. CDR3 residues: CASSPRSGTTYEQYF. CDR3 sequence (DNA): TGTGCCAGCAGCCCTCGCTCGGGGACTACCTACGAGCAGTACTTC.

The chain recombines TRBV2 with TRBJ1-2, with D maybe TRBD1 (5 bases). Trimming took off 7 bases at V and 6 bases at J, with 15 bases between the two ends. CDR1 is SNHLY and CDR2 is FYNNEI in the germline V gene. The CDR3 totals 13 residues. In DNA, the CDR3 is TGTGCCAGCACTGACAGAAGGACGGATGGCTACACCTTC. Protein sequence: CASTDRRTDGYTF.

The genes are TRBV4-3 and TRBJ1-2, with D possibly TRBD1 on 6 matching bases. This CDR3 region has 15 residues. Per germline, CDR1 LGHNA and CDR2 YSLEER. V lost 0 bases to trimming and J lost 5 bases, with 13 bases between them. CDR3 sequence reads: CASSQDSGALYGYTF. The CDR3 bases are TGCGCCAGCAGCCAAGATTCGGGGGCTCTTTATGGCTACACCTTC.

The J gene is TRBJ2-6, the V gene TRBV7-9; 10 bases are a match to TRBD1. Trimming took 5 bases from V and 2 from J; bases not matched to a gene: 6. CDR1 is SEHNR and CDR2 is FQNEAQ in the germline V gene (reference sequence). The CDR3 consists of 17 residues. The CDR3 nucleotides read TGTGCCAGCAGCCCCGGACAGGGGGAGCCTGGGGCCAACGTCCTGACTTTC. Translating it yields CASSPGQGEPGANVLTF.

The chain recombines TRBV5-1 with TRBJ1-2; D is perhaps TRBD1 (5 bases). Between the trimmed V and J ends, which lost 4 bases and 4 bases, there was a span of 14 bases. The CDR3 spans 14 residues. Germline CDR1 and CDR2: SGHRS and YFSETQ. The CDR3 region is CASSPSAGGYGYTF. CDR3 DNA: TGCGCCAGCAGCCCCTCGGCGGGGGGCTATGGCTACACCTTC.

The genes are TRBV6-5 and TRBJ2-2; D is perhaps TRBD1 (6 bases). Trimming took 8 bases from V and 6 from J, leaving 10 bases between them. The CDR3 totals 12 residues. CDR1 MNHEY and CDR2 SVGAGI come from the germline V gene. The CDR3 here is CASEGDSGELFF. The CDR3 DNA reads as TGTGCCAGCGAGGGGGATTCCGGGGAGCTGTTTTTT.

V gene TRBV11-2 combines with J gene TRBJ1-2; the D is unclear. The V end lost 8 bases, the J end lost 4 bases, and 8 bases lay between the germline ends. From germline, CDR1 is SGHAT and CDR2 FQNNGV. The CDR3 covers 11 residues. The CDR3 region has the DNA TGTGCCAGCGGGCGGGTCTATGGCTACACCTTC. Translation: CASGRVYGYTF.

V gene TRBV5-1 combines with J gene TRBJ1-3, with 7 bases identical to TRBD1. The CDR3 has 16 amino acids. The germline V gene has CDR1 SGHRS and CDR2 YFSETQ. Trimming removed 4 bases from V and 0 bases from J; junction bases left unmatched: 7. This chain's CDR3 is CASSPRQGTSGNTIYF. The CDR3 DNA reads as TGCGCCAGCAGCCCTAGACAGGGTACCTCTGGAAACACCATATATTTT.

This clone was counted once. The rearrangement joins TRBV6-5 to TRBJ2-5; TRBD1 is a possible D gene (6 bases). Trimming cost V 5 bases and J 14 bases, with 18 bases left between them. The germline V gene encodes CDR1 MNHEY and CDR2 SVGAGI. The CDR3 is made up of 12 amino acids. The CDR3 bases are TGTGCCAGCAGTACAGGGTTTGGTCCCGCCTACTTC. Amino acid sequence: CASSTGFGPAYF.

This rearrangement joins TRBV6-5 to TRBJ1-1, with 7 nucleotides matching TRBD1. The V segment lost 5 bases and the J segment 1 base; nucleotides outside the gene matches: 4. The CDR3 contains 14 residues. The germline V gene encodes CDR1 MNHEY and CDR2 SVGAGI. This chain's CDR3 is CASSPGQTNTEAFF. CDR3 nucleotides: TGTGCCAGCAGTCCGGGACAGACGAACACTGAAGCTTTCTTT.

The chain uses TRBV15 and TRBJ1-1; TRBD1 is a possible D gene (6 bases). This CDR3 is built from 15 residues. V was cut by 0 bases and J by 2 bases, with 10 bases left in between. From germline, CDR1 is LNHNV and CDR2 YYDKDF (reference sequence). CDR3 DNA sequence: TGTGCCACCAGCAGAGACACAGGGTACAACACTGAAGCTTTCTTT. Protein sequence: CATSRDTGYNTEAFF.

The gene calls are TRBV28 and TRBJ1-2, with D unclear. The CDR3 contains 12 residues. Trimming pared 7 bases from V and 0 bases from J, leaving 6 bases between. Germline V gene lookup returns CDR1 MDHEN and CDR2 SYDVKM. This CDR3 reads CASNRANYGYTF. CDR3 sequence (DNA): TGTGCCAGCAATAGAGCTAACTATGGCTACACCTTC.